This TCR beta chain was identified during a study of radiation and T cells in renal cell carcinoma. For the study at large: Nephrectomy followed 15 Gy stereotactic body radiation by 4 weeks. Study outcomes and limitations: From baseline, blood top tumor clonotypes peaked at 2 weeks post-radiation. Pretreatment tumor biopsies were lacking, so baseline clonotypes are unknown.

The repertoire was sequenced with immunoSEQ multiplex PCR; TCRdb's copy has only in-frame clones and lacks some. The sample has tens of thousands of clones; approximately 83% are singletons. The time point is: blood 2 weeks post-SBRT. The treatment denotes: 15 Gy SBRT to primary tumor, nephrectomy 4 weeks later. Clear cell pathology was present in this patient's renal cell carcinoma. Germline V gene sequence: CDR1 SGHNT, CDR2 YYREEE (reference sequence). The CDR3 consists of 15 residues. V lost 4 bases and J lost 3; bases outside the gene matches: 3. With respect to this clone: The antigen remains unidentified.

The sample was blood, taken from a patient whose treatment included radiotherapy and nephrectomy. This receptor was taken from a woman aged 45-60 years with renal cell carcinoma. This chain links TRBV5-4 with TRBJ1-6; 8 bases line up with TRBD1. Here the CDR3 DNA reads TGTGCCAGCAGCGTAGGACAGGGCTATAATTCACCCCTCCACTTT. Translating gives CASSVGQGYNSPLHF.